This passage covers 10 T cell receptor beta chains from one sample sequenced in a study of beta chain features in type 1 diabetes. All of the isolated RNA was reverse transcribed, so expressed TCRB transcripts were sequenced. Assay used: immunoSEQ multiplex PCR; TCRdb lists only in-frame clones, some missing. The sample lists about 250,000 clones, roughly 14% seen once, with roughly 0.024% in the top ten. Sequencing used naive CD4+ T cells from blood. The receptors come from a woman aged 40 to 49 in good health.

The chain recombines TRBV11-2 with TRBJ1-2, with a weak D call TRBD1 (6 bases). From germline, CDR1 is SGHAT and CDR2 FQNNGV. V lost 5 bases to trimming and J lost 5 bases, with 12 bases between them. The CDR3 totals 13 residues. CDR3 bases: TGTGCCAGCAGCCCGGACAGCCCTTATGGCTACACCTTC. Amino acids: CASSPDSPYGYTF.

A few counts support this clone. This chain joins TRBV9 and TRBJ2-2; D might be TRBD1 (5 bases). Germline CDR1 reads SGDLS; CDR2 reads YYNGEE. Trimming removed 7 bases from V and 6 bases from J, with 13 bases in between. This CDR3 contains 13 residues. The CDR3 region is CASGAAHAGELFF. The CDR3 bases are TGTGCCAGCGGGGCGGCCCACGCCGGGGAGCTGTTTTTT.

This chain links TRBV29-1 with TRBJ2-7, with D perhaps TRBD1 (5 bases). Trimming took 4 bases from V and 5 from J, leaving 15 bases between them. The CDR3 length is 13 residues. The germline gives CDR1 SQVTM, CDR2 ANQGSEA. CDR3 loop: CSVARQGLNEQYF. The CDR3 nucleotides are TGCAGCGTTGCCCGGCAGGGCTTGAACGAGCAGTACTTC.

This clone has only a few counts. The gene calls are TRBV12-5 and TRBJ1-1; tentatively, D is TRBD1 (6 bases). The CDR3 has 14 amino acids. Germline V gene sequence: CDR1 LGHNT, CDR2 FRNRAP. Trimming pared 7 bases from V and 1 base from J, leaving 13 bases between. CDR3: CASAAWGQNTEAFF. Written as DNA, the CDR3 is TGTGCTAGTGCCGCTTGGGGACAGAACACTGAAGCTTTCTTT.

The chain joins TRBV19 to TRBJ2-5; D might be TRBD1 (5 bases). This CDR3 region has 14 residues. V lost 5 bases to trimming and J lost 5 bases, with 15 bases between them. The germline V gene encodes CDR1 LNHDA and CDR2 SQIVND (reference sequence). The CDR3 DNA sequence: TGTGCCAGTAGTGGGGCCAATCTAGGCGAGACCCAGTACTTC. This translates into CASSGANLGETQYF.

The rearrangement uses TRBV11-2 and TRBJ2-1, with 11 bases matching TRBD2. The germline V gene encodes CDR1 SGHAT and CDR2 FQNNGV. V lost 3 bases to trimming and J lost 5 bases; unmatched junction nucleotides: 3. This CDR3 is 15 amino acids long. The CDR3 is CASSLGLAANNEQFF. Here the CDR3 DNA reads TGTGCCAGCAGCTTGGGACTAGCGGCAAACAATGAGCAGTTCTTC. The full variable domain, rest sourced from reference TRBV11-2 and TRBJ2-1, is EAGVAQSPRYKIIEKRQSVAFWCNPISGHATLYWYQQILGQGPKLLIQFQNNGVVDDSQLPKDRFSAERLKGVDSTLKIQPAKLEDSAVYLCASSLGLAANNEQFFGPGTRLTVL.

The chain carries TRBV4-3 and TRBJ2-2; weak D call: TRBD1 (6 bases). The CDR3 sequence is 16 residues long. Germline assignment: CDR1 LGHNA and CDR2 YSLEER. The ends were cut back, 4 bases at V and 5 bases at J, with 17 bases in the middle. The CDR3 DNA reads TGCGCCAGCAGCCGTATGGCGGACAGATTGACCGGGGAGCTGTTTTTT. As protein: CASSRMADRLTGELFF.

There are a few counts of this clone. The rearrangement links TRBV6-1 to TRBJ2-7; possibly TRBD1 for D (5 bases). From germline, CDR1 is MNHNS and CDR2 SASEGT. V lost 7 bases, J lost 1 base, and 14 bases lay in between. The CDR3 has 14 amino acids. CDR3 sequence: CASKGPADSYEQYF. The CDR3 coding sequence is TGTGCCAGCAAGGGGCCAGCCGATTCCTACGAGCAGTACTTC.

This rearrangement joins TRBV6-1 to TRBJ2-1, with TRBD2 as a possible D gene (6 bases). V lost 5 bases and J 4 bases, leaving 12 bases between the germline ends. Germline V lookup: CDR1 MNHNS, CDR2 SASEGT. This CDR3 spans 14 amino acids. CDR3 region: CASSFWDLYNEQFF. The CDR3 DNA follows: TGTGCCAGCAGTTTCTGGGACTTGTACAATGAGCAGTTCTTC.

This clone has at least ten counts. This chain links TRBV7-2 with TRBJ2-4, with a tentative D call TRBD1 (7 bases). The germline V gene encodes CDR1 SGHTA and CDR2 FQGNSA. CDR3 length: 14 amino acids. The V end was cut by 3 bases, the J end by 8 bases, with 14 bases between. The CDR3 sequence is CASSFGTQGDIQYF. The CDR3 DNA is TGTGCCAGCAGCTTCGGGACTCAGGGGGACATTCAGTACTTC.